This TCR beta chain appears in the sequencing data of a study of cytomegalovirus exposure and HLA in healthy donors. Study findings and constraints: Cytomegalovirus-associated status was assigned to about 180 TCR beta chains. Generally TCR sequences proved uncommon, though certain public TCRs appeared in numerous donors.

Here immunoSEQ multiplex PCR was the method, and the copy in TCRdb shows in-frame clones only, minus some. The sample carries 120,000 to 150,000 clones, 87% recorded once. Donors came from a validation cohort of approximately 110 subjects, distinct from the first 666-subject cohort. V was clipped by 5 bases and J by 3 bases, with 14 bases between them. The CDR3 spans 14 residues. Germline V gene sequence: CDR1 MNHEY, CDR2 SVGAGI. About this clone: Its target is not known.

The sequence was collected from a man younger than 35 in good health and CMV-seropositive. This chain connects TRBV6-5 to TRBJ2-7; perhaps TRBD2 as D (6 bases). Sequences were obtained from PBMCs. The CDR3 is CASSLRDPDYEQYF. CDR3 nucleotide sequence: TGTGCCAGCAGTCTGCGGGACCCGGACTACGAGCAGTACTTC.